This TCR beta chain came from a study of T cell responses to AZD1222 COVID-19 vaccine. Measured with immunoSEQ multiplex PCR; TCRdb has only the in-frame clones, and not every one. Seen here are approximately 77,000 clones, more than 85% observed once, and the top ten hold approximately 4.5%. Here the sequenced sample was peripheral blood, taken 28 days after the second AZD1222 dose. The sequence derives from an adult who received the AZD1222 COVID-19 vaccine.

The CDR3 coding sequence is TGCGCCAGCAGCTCGGACGGCTTTCATCAGCCCCAGCATTTT. Protein sequence: CASSSDGFHQPQHF. This chain joins TRBV5-1 and TRBJ1-5; no clear D. Trimming took off 3 bases at V and 5 bases at J, with 12 bases between the two ends. CDR1 SGHRS and CDR2 YFSETQ come from the germline V gene. This CDR3 spans 14 amino acids.